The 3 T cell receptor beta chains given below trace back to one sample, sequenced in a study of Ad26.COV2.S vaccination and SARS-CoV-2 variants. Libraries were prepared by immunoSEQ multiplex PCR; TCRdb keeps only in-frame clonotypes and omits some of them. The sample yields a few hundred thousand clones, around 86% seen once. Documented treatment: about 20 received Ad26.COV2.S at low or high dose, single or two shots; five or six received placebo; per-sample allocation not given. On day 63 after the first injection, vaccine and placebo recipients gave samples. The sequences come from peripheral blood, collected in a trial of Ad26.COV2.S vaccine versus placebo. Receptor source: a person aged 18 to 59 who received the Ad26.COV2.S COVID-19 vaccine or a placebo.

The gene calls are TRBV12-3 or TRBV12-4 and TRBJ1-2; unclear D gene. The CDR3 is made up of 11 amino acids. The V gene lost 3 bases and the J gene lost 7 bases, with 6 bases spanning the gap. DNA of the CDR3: TGTGCCAGCAGTTTGGCCCGTGGCTACACCTTC. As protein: CASSLARGYTF.

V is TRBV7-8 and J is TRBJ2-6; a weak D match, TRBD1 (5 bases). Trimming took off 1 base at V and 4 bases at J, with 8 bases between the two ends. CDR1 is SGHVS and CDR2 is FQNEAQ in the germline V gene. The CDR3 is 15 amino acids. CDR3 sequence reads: CASSLEGSGANVLTF. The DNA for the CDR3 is TGTGCCAGCAGCTTAGAGGGGTCCGGGGCCAACGTCCTGACTTTC. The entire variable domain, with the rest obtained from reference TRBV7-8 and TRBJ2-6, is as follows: GAGVSQSPRYKVAKRGQDVALRCDPISGHVSLFWYQQALGQGPEFLTYFQNEAQLDKSGLPSDRFFAERPEGSVSTLKIQRTQQEDSAVYLCASSLEGSGANVLTFGAGSRLTVL.

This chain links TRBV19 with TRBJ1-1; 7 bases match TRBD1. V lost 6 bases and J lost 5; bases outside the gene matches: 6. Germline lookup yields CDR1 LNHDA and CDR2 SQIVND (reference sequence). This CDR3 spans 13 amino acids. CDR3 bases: TGTGCCAGTAGCTTACACAGGGGTACTGAAGCTTTCTTT. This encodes CASSLHRGTEAFF.